Listed below are T cell receptor beta chains from one sample, sequenced in a study of cytomegalovirus exposure and HLA in healthy donors. Using immunoSEQ multiplex PCR, the repertoire was profiled, and TCRdb retains in-frame clones only, with some absent. This table has fewer than 200,000 clones, around 72% appearing once. Source material: PBMCs. The receptors come from a man aged 50 or older in good health and CMV-seronegative. The CDR3 runs from the conserved cysteine through the conserved F or W. The D gene is left open where the match is weak. A row's size may be missing; if present it is once, few, many or a size class.

DNA: TGTGCCAGCAGTTACAGGCAGGGTAATTACGAGCAGTACTTC
CDR3: CASSYRQGNYEQYF
D: -
J: TRBJ2-7
size: -
length: 14
V: TRBV6-5

DNA: TGTGCCAGTAGTGTCTCTTCCGGGACAGCTAACACCGGGGAGCTGTTTTTT
CDR3: CASSVSSGTANTGELFF
D: TRBD1
J: TRBJ2-2
size: -
length: 17
V: TRBV19

DNA: TGTGCCAGCAGCTTGGGGGGGGACACTGAAGCTTTCTTT
CDR3: CASSLGGDTEAFF
D: -
J: TRBJ1-1
size: many
length: 13
V: TRBV5-6

DNA: TGTGCCAGCAGCTCCTGGACAGCGATAAGCTCTGGGGCCAACGTCCTGACTTTC
CDR3: CASSSWTAISSGANVLTF
D: -
J: TRBJ2-6
size: few
length: 18
V: TRBV11-2

DNA: TGTGCCAGCAGCGAACGGGCGCTAGCCCTCACCGGGGAGCTGTTTTTT
CDR3: CASSERALALTGELFF
D: -
J: TRBJ2-2
size: few
length: 16
V: TRBV6-6

DNA: TGCGCCAGCAGTGACAGAGGCGAATTCGGCGACGAGCAGTACTTC
CDR3: CASSDRGEFGDEQYF
D: -
J: TRBJ2-7
size: -
length: 15
V: TRBV10-2

DNA: TGCGCCAGCAGCCCAGGGGGCGAAGTAGAGACCCAGTACTTC
CDR3: CASSPGGEVETQYF
D: TRBD1
J: TRBJ2-5
size: few
length: 14
V: TRBV5-1

DNA: TGTGCCAGCAGCCTAGGATCGAGGAATTCACCCCTCCACTTT
CDR3: CASSLGSRNSPLHF
D: -
J: TRBJ1-6
size: -
length: 14
V: TRBV5-4

DNA: TGTGCCAGCAGCTCCCTCGGCGGGGGGCCTAGAGATACGCAGTATTTT
CDR3: CASSSLGGGPRDTQYF
D: TRBD2
J: TRBJ2-3
size: -
length: 16
V: TRBV7-8

DNA: TGTGCCAGCAGCGCCCGACAGGGAACCGGGGCCAACGTCCTGACTTTC
CDR3: CASSARQGTGANVLTF
D: TRBD1
J: TRBJ2-6
size: -
length: 16
V: TRBV7-8

DNA: TGTGCCAGTAGTATAGTAGCAGGGCCTAACTACGAGCAGTACTTC
CDR3: CASSIVAGPNYEQYF
D: -
J: TRBJ2-7
size: -
length: 15
V: TRBV19

DNA: TGTGCCAGCAGTACCCGGTATGGCTACACCTTC
CDR3: CASSTRYGYTF
D: -
J: TRBJ1-2
size: -
length: 11
V: TRBV6-5

DNA: TGTGCCAGCCGTACGCCGGGAGCGGACTACGAGCAGTACTTC
CDR3: CASRTPGADYEQYF
D: -
J: TRBJ2-7
size: -
length: 14
V: TRBV6-6

DNA: TGTGCCAGTAGTACCGGACAGGGAGGCACTGAAGCTTTCTTT
CDR3: CASSTGQGGTEAFF
D: TRBD1
J: TRBJ1-1
size: -
length: 14
V: TRBV19

DNA: TGTGCCAGCAGTGGTCAAGGGGTGTCTCAGCCCCAGCATTTT
CDR3: CASSGQGVSQPQHF
D: -
J: TRBJ1-5
size: -
length: 14
V: TRBV25-1

DNA: TGTGCTAGTGGTTTGGTAACCCCGGGAGGGAACACTGAAGCTTTCTTT
CDR3: CASGLVTPGGNTEAFF
D: -
J: TRBJ1-1
size: -
length: 16
V: TRBV12-5

DNA: TGCGCCAGCAGCTTGGGCGGGTTGAACACTGAAGCTTTCTTT
CDR3: CASSLGGLNTEAFF
D: -
J: TRBJ1-1
size: -
length: 14
V: TRBV5-1

DNA: TGTGCCAGCAGGACCGGGACAGGGGGCGTCTACGAGCAGTACTTC
CDR3: CASRTGTGGVYEQYF
D: TRBD1
J: TRBJ2-7
size: -
length: 15
V: TRBV6-1

DNA: TGTTCCAGCAGCTTAGCCGTTACTAGCGGGTCCTACGAGCAGTACTTC
CDR3: CSSSLAVTSGSYEQYF
D: TRBD2
J: TRBJ2-7
size: once
length: 16
V: TRBV7-9

DNA: TGTGCCAGCAGTCTAGAGTGGCAGGGAAGGCTGTACTTC
CDR3: CASSLEWQGRLYF
D: -
J: TRBJ2-7
size: -
length: 13
V: TRBV7-2

DNA: TGTGCCAGCAGTTTACCAGGGGGAAACACCATATATTTT
CDR3: CASSLPGGNTIYF
D: -
J: TRBJ1-3
size: -
length: 13
V: TRBV28